The rows below give T cell receptor beta chains drawn from one sample of a study of T cells of healthy individuals. TCRdb processed the 5' RACE reads anew with MiXCR; each CDR3 protein has one entry. Of 40,000 to 65,000 distinct CDR3 sequences listed, over 12% are singletons. All receptors come from a human donor in good health. Each CDR3 is given with its conserved first and last residue. A D gene is named only where the DNA matches it firmly. Clone sizes are given selectively: once, few, many, or a class where the clone is expanded.

>TRBV29-1|few|.|TRBJ1-5
CSVAGEDNQPQHF
TGCAGCGTTGCAGGAGAGGATAATCAGCCCCAGCATTTT
>TRBV5-1|many|TRBD2|TRBJ2-1
CASSLGGGGSYNEQFF
TGCGCCAGCAGCTTGGGCGGGGGGGGCTCCTACAATGAGCAGTTCTTC
>TRBV6-1|.|.|TRBJ2-3
CASSPRTGTDTQYF
TGTGCCAGCAGTCCACGGACGGGCACAGATACGCAGTATTTT
>TRBV24-1|few|.|TRBJ2-5
CATSETGYQETQYF
TGTGCCACCAGTGAAACAGGGTACCAAGAGACCCAGTACTTC
>TRBV4-1|few|.|TRBJ2-3
CASSQEHRFTDTQYF
TGCGCCAGCAGCCAAGAGCACAGATTCACAGATACGCAGTATTTT
>TRBV29-1|few|TRBD2|TRBJ2-3
CSVATSGGVPDTQYF
TGCAGCGTAGCAACTAGCGGGGGGGTCCCAGATACGCAGTATTTT
>TRBV6-6|.|.|TRBJ1-6
CASSPGALGPLHF
TGTGCCAGCAGCCCCGGGGCCCTAGGGCCCCTCCACTTT
>TRBV4-3|.|TRBD1|TRBJ1-1
CASSHYPPGTGNTEAFF
TGCGCCAGCAGCCATTACCCTCCCGGGACAGGGAACACTGAAGCTTTCTTT
>TRBV29-1|many|.|TRBJ1-5
CSVVEGGNQPQHF
TGCAGCGTTGTGGAGGGGGGGAATCAGCCCCAGCATTTT
>TRBV18|few|.|TRBJ1-2
CASSPPGADGYNF
TGTGCCAGCTCACCCCCCGGGGCGGATGGCTACAACTTC
>TRBV4-1|few|TRBD2|TRBJ2-3
CASSPNHETSGTDTQYF
TGCGCCAGCAGCCCGAATCACGAGACTAGCGGCACAGATACGCAGTATTTT
>TRBV3-1|many|TRBD2|TRBJ2-1
CASSRGTSGTYNEQFF
TGTGCCAGCAGCCGAGGGACTAGCGGGACTTACAATGAGCAGTTCTTC
>TRBV10-2|few|TRBD1|TRBJ1-5
CASAKTGGSNQPQHF
TGCGCCAGCGCCAAAACAGGGGGTAGCAATCAGCCCCAGCATTTT
>TRBV2|.|TRBD1|TRBJ1-2
CASIQGRDGYTF
TGTGCCAGCATACAGGGGCGCGATGGCTACACCTTC
>TRBV12-3/TRBV12-4|.|.|TRBJ2-5
CASRGGGETQYF
TGTGCCAGCAGGGGAGGCGGGGAGACCCAGTACTTC
>TRBV4-1|.|TRBD2|TRBJ2-2
CASSPTGGRGTGELFF
TGCGCCAGCAGCCCGACGGGGGGGCGAGGCACCGGGGAGCTGTTTTTT
>TRBV24-1|few|TRBD1|TRBJ2-3
CAIGQELGLGTDTQYF
TGTGCCATCGGACAGGAGCTCGGGTTGGGCACAGATACGCAGTATTTT
>TRBV7-9|many|.|TRBJ2-3
CASSLEVRDTQYF
TGTGCCAGCAGCTTGGAAGTCCGAGATACGCAGTATTTT
>TRBV4-1|few|TRBD1|TRBJ2-2
CASSQALTGETGELFF
TGCGCCAGCAGCCAAGCTCTAACAGGGGAAACCGGGGAGCTGTTTTTT
>TRBV20-1|.|TRBD2|TRBJ2-7
CSATPWEREEDEQYF
TGCAGTGCTACCCCGTGGGAGCGGGAGGAGGACGAGCAGTACTTC
>TRBV20-1|.|TRBD1|TRBJ2-3
CSARAGTGGPNTDTQYF
TGCAGTGCGAGAGCCGGGACAGGGGGGCCTAACACAGATACGCAGTATTTT
>TRBV29-1|medium-sized|.|TRBJ2-6
CSVWVPRTADSGANVLTF
TGCAGCGTTTGGGTCCCGAGGACAGCGGACTCTGGGGCCAACGTCCTGACTTTC
>TRBV19|many|.|TRBJ2-1
CASTDGNRAQSF
TGTGCCAGTACCGACGGGAACAGGGCCCAATCCTTC
>TRBV7-8|few|TRBD2|TRBJ2-7
CASSLVVSTSRRSGEQYF
TGTGCCAGCAGCTTAGTTGTCTCGACTAGCCGTCGATCGGGCGAGCAGTACTTC
>TRBV10-3|.|.|TRBJ2-2
CAISTGSMNTGELFF
TGTGCCATCAGTACAGGGTCGATGAACACCGGGGAGCTGTTTTTT
>TRBV6-2/TRBV6-3|.|.|TRBJ2-2
CASSFQWGGELFF
TGTGCCAGCAGTTTTCAGTGGGGCGGGGAGCTGTTTTTT
>TRBV13|.|.|TRBJ2-6
CASSRSGIGANVLTF
TGTGCCAGCAGCCGTTCCGGGATAGGGGCCAACGTCCTGACTTTC
>TRBV29-1|many|.|TRBJ2-7
CSAAGSYEQYF
TGCAGCGCCGCCGGGTCCTACGAGCAGTACTTC
>TRBV20-1|many|.|TRBJ1-1
CSAISPLDTEAFF
TGCAGTGCCATCTCCCCTCTTGACACTGAAGCTTTCTTT
>TRBV18|many|.|TRBJ1-3
CASSPAGFSSGNTIYF
TGTGCCAGCTCACCCGCCGGGTTCAGCTCTGGAAACACCATATATTTT
>TRBV2|.|.|TRBJ1-2
CASSAQPGRYTF
TGTGCCAGCAGTGCTCAGCCTGGGCGGTACACCTTC